The source of this T cell receptor beta chain is a study of blood T cell repertoires in COVID-19. Study details: Acute-phase and convalescent COVID-19 samples originated in the United States, Italy and Spain.

There are 14 residues in the CDR3. V was pared by 0 bases and J by 2 bases, with 7 bases between. Per germline, CDR1 SGHDT and CDR2 YYEEEE. As originally analysed: Amplifying reference gene primers gave estimates of nucleated cell counts. Generated by immunoSEQ multiplex PCR, the TCRdb table keeps only in-frame clones and is missing some. The DNA was the basis for D and trimming; V, J and clone size are from that table. This table holds 250,000 to 400,000 clones, 90% found once. Patients in Seattle were enrolled during active infection, then followed longitudinally. Sequencing was done on a sample of peripheral blood. The TCR sequence derives from a woman in her twenties or thirties with COVID-19, enrolled during active disease. V is TRBV5-6 and J is TRBJ2-3; D unresolved. In DNA form, the CDR3 reads TGTGCCAGCAGCTTGGGGAGAGACACAGATACGCAGTATTTT. This codes for CASSLGRDTDTQYF.